This T cell receptor beta chain was recorded in a study of T cell repertoires in cytomegalovirus infection. Via MiXCR, TCRdb re-called the reads, giving one row per CDR3 protein. Of 200,000 to 250,000 distinct CDR3 sequences in the sample, around 6.6% were seen once. This clonotype was counted many times. Germline loops: CDR1 SGHTA, CDR2 FQGNSA. Trimming left V 3 bases short and J 4 bases short, with 10 bases between. This CDR3 contains 13 residues. Material for sequencing was PBMCs. The source is a human donor in good health (CMV status not recorded). Some clones in this sample may be carry-over from other donors' samples. The genes are TRBV7-2 and TRBJ2-7, with D hard to call. The CDR3 DNA reads TGTGCCAGCAGCTTCCCATCGAAGTACGAGCAGTACTTC. This sequence encodes CASSFPSKYEQYF.